Each of the 30 T cell receptor beta chains below was sequenced from the same sample in a study of molecular identifiers for immune sequencing clone quantification. TCRdb redid the calling of the PCR reads with MiXCR, one entry per CDR3 protein. The table shows approximately 500,000 distinct CDR3 sequences, with about 21% occurring only once. The source material was naive CD8+ T cells from blood, with Jurkat cell RNA spiked in. The subset denotes: FACS-sorted CD8+CD4-CCR7+CD45RA+ naive T cells. The receptors originated from a human donor in good health. Some libraries in this study had Jurkat cell RNA spiked in.

The chain's CDR3 is CASSQDSLIGGWGTEAFF. CDR3 nucleotides: TGCGCCAGCAGCCAAGATTCGCTTATAGGGGGTTGGGGCACTGAAGCTTTCTTT. The rearrangement joins TRBV4-3 to TRBJ1-1; D possibly corresponds to TRBD1 (6 bases). The CDR3 loop spans 18 amino acids. CDR1 is LGHNA and CDR2 is YSLEER in the germline V gene. V was clipped by 0 bases and J by 4 bases, with 21 bases between them.

In its sample, this clonotype was seen many times. The J gene is TRBJ2-3, the V gene TRBV13, with 7 bases fitting TRBD1. The germline V gene has CDR1 PRHDT and CDR2 FYEKMQ (reference sequence). The CDR3 loop spans 16 amino acids. Trimming at V came to 0 bases and at J to 2 bases, leaving 5 bases not matched to a gene. CDR3 residues: CASSLGIEGATDTQYF. For the CDR3, the DNA is TGTGCCAGCAGCTTAGGGATCGAGGGGGCCACAGATACGCAGTATTTT.

On this clonotype itself: The germline gene is not matched at one end of the junction; a read error may be the cause. The chain couples TRBV10-3 to TRBJ2-3, with D perhaps TRBD1 or TRBD2 (5 bases each). The CDR3 is made up of 14 amino acids. CDR1 ENHRY and CDR2 SYGVKD come from the germline V gene. Here the CDR3 reads CVISDPGTTDTQYF. The CDR3 DNA follows: TGTGTCATCAGTGATCCTGGGACCACGGATACGCAGTATTTT.

This clonotype appeared a few times. The J gene is TRBJ2-1, the V gene TRBV5-1, with D perhaps matching TRBD1 or TRBD2 (5 bases each). V lost 7 bases and J 3 bases, leaving 11 bases between the germline ends. CDR1 is SGHRS, CDR2 YFSETQ, per germline. CDR3 length equals 13 residues. CDR3 DNA sequence: TGCGCCAGCGGGGACCCAATCTACAATGAGCAGTTCTTC. Its protein product is CASGDPIYNEQFF. Complete variable domain (other parts from reference TRBV5-1 and TRBJ2-1): KAGVTQTPRYLIKTRGQQVTLSCSPISGHRSVSWYQQTPGQGLQFLFEYFSETQRNKGNFPGRFSGRQFSNSRSEMNVSTLELGDSALYLCASGDPIYNEQFFGPGTRLTVL.

There are a few counts of this clonotype. In nucleotides, the CDR3 is TGTGCCAGTAGCCCCTTGGGGGGACTGCCATACGAGCAGTACTTC. It translates to CASSPLGGLPYEQYF. The rearrangement links TRBV19 to TRBJ2-7, with TRBD2 as a possible D gene (6 bases). CDR3 length: 15 amino acids. CDR1 and CDR2 from the germline V gene are LNHDA and SQIVND (reference sequence). V lost 6 bases and J 4 bases, leaving 19 bases between the germline ends.

There are a few counts of this clonotype. The chain joins TRBV20-1 to TRBJ1-5; D call uncertain. V gave up 1 base and J gave up 7 bases, with 8 bases separating them. CDR3 length: 12 amino acids. The germline CDR1 and CDR2 sequences are DFQATT and SNEGSKA (reference sequence). The CDR3, as DNA: TGCAGTGCTAGAGCCTCCGGCCAGCCCCAGCATTTT. Protein sequence: CSARASGQPQHF.

This clonotype showed up just a few times. A read error may produce the germline difference seen at one junction end. The chain recombines TRBV28 with TRBJ1-1; D call uncertain. The germline V gene encodes CDR1 MDHEN and CDR2 SYDVKM. CDR3 size: 14 residues. The CDR3 region is CASSGYSINTEALF. The CDR3 nucleotides are TGTGCCAGCAGTGGGTACTCAATAAACACTGAAGCTCTCTTT.

This clonotype was counted at least ten times. The V call is TRBV12-3 or TRBV12-4, the J call TRBJ2-3; D is possibly TRBD2 (6 bases). The CDR3 spans 13 residues. V lost 6 bases and J 2 bases, leaving 9 bases between the germline ends. The CDR3: CASRSGLTDTQYF. The CDR3 coding sequence is TGTGCCAGCAGATCGGGACTCACAGATACGCAGTATTTT.

This clonotype was found a few times. The chain joins TRBV5-8 to TRBJ2-2, with 9 bases that match TRBD1. The CDR3 sequence is 15 residues long. The germline gives CDR1 SGHTS, CDR2 YDEGEE. V lost 4 bases and J lost 6; bases outside the gene matches: 7. The CDR3 DNA reads as TGTGCCAGCAGCACGGGACAGGGTAATCCCGGGGAGCTGTTTTTT. This translates into CASSTGQGNPGELFF.

The chain is built from TRBV11-2 and TRBJ2-3; TRBD2 matches 7 bases. Germline lookup yields CDR1 SGHAT and CDR2 FQNNGV. The length of the CDR3 is 16 residues. V lost 1 base to trimming and J lost 4 bases; unmatched junction nucleotides: 8. The CDR3 protein is CASSLGAGGGSDTQYF. CDR3 nucleotide sequence: TGTGCCAGCAGCTTAGGGGCTGGGGGAGGGTCAGATACGCAGTATTTT.

Regarding this clonotype: A much larger clone lies one base from this, so it may be a read error. The gene calls are TRBV2 and TRBJ2-7; 14 positions match TRBD2. The CDR3 spans 16 residues. The germline CDR1 and CDR2 sequences are SNHLY and FYNNEI. The CDR3 loop reads CAGSESGGTSGGPSSF. Here the CDR3 DNA reads TGTGCCGGCAGTGAGAGCGGGGGGACTAGCGGGGGCCCCAGTAGTTTC. The whole variable domain, remainder taken from reference TRBV2 and TRBJ2-7, is EPEVTQTPSHQVTQMGQEVILRCVPISNHLYFYWYRQILGQKVEFLVSFYNNEISEKSEIFDDQFSVERPDGSNFTLKIRSTKLEDSAMYFCAGSESGGTSGGPSSFGPGTRLTVT.

In this sample, this clonotype turned up many times. This chain joins TRBV28 and TRBJ2-7, with D perhaps TRBD1 (6 bases). Per the germline V gene, CDR1 is MDHEN and CDR2 is SYDVKM. V dropped 4 bases and J dropped 3 bases, with 10 bases sitting between them. CDR3 size: 13 residues. Here the CDR3 DNA reads TGTGCCAGCAGTTCCGGACAGAGCTACGAGCAGTACTTC. Protein: CASSSGQSYEQYF.

This clonotype was detected many times. One junction end does not reproduce the germline sequence, and a read error may be involved. This chain links TRBV7-2 with TRBJ1-1; possibly TRBD1 for D (5 bases). The CDR3 consists of 14 residues. Germline loops: CDR1 SGHTA, CDR2 FQGNSA. CDR3 in DNA: TGTGCCAGCACCTTAGCCCGGGGCGCTCCTGGAGCTTTCTTT. Translating it yields CASTLARGAPGAFF.

The V call is TRBV10-2, the J call TRBJ2-7; D remains ambiguous. The V gene lost 2 bases and the J gene lost 0 bases, with 8 bases spanning the gap. Germline V gene data show CDR1 as WSHSY and CDR2 as SAAADI. CDR3 length: 14 amino acids. The DNA for the CDR3 is TGCGCCAGCAGTGAGCAGGCTCCCTCCTACGAGCAGTACTTC. This codes for CASSEQAPSYEQYF.

In its sample, this clonotype was seen many times. The V gene is TRBV29-1, the J gene TRBJ2-3, with D tentatively TRBD2 (5 bases). Trimming took 3 bases from V and 8 from J, leaving 15 bases between them. The length of the CDR3 is 13 residues. Looked up from germline, CDR1 is SQVTM and CDR2 is ANQGSEA. The CDR3 reads CSVDYSAGGTQYF. CDR3 nucleotides: TGCAGCGTTGATTATTCGGCGGGTGGTACGCAGTATTTT.

Points on this clonotype: This may arise from a read error, as a much more abundant clone is one base away. The chain combines TRBV10-3 with TRBJ2-7, with D possibly matching TRBD1 (6 bases). The CDR3 contains 15 residues. With 4 bases removed from V and 3 bases from J, the gap between germline ends came to 16 bases. From germline, CDR1 is ENHRY and CDR2 SYGVKD. CDR3 in DNA: TGTGCCATCAGTGTGAAGGGGACACCCTTCTACGAGCAGTACTTC. Protein sequence: CAISVKGTPFYEQYF.

This clonotype was recorded many times. The rearrangement joins TRBV12-5 to TRBJ2-7, with no clear D. CDR1 is LGHNT and CDR2 is FRNRAP in the germline V gene. V lost 7 bases and J 2 bases, leaving 12 bases between the germline ends. The CDR3 has 13 residues. CDR3 in DNA: TGTGCTAGTGCCATGGACCAGGCCTACGAGCAGTACTTC. This codes for CASAMDQAYEQYF.

This clonotype was recorded many times. The rearrangement links TRBV20-1 to TRBJ1-5; D call uncertain. The V end lost 8 bases, the J end lost 5 bases, and 19 bases lay between the germline ends. Germline-derived CDR1 and CDR2 are DFQATT and SNEGSKA (reference sequence). The CDR3 length is 14 residues. The CDR3 spells CSPPWQEFDQPQHF. The DNA for the CDR3 is TGCAGTCCCCCATGGCAGGAATTTGATCAGCCCCAGCATTTT.

The V call is TRBV5-4, the J call TRBJ2-7; possible D gene TRBD2, 5 bases. V was trimmed by 1 base and J by 4 bases, leaving 15 bases between them. CDR1 is SGHNT, CDR2 YYREEE, per germline (reference sequence). This CDR3 has 15 amino acids. The CDR3 sequence: CASSLFGEGQYEQYF. In nucleotides, the CDR3 is TGTGCCAGCAGCTTGTTCGGGGAAGGCCAATACGAGCAGTACTTC.

V usage is TRBV28 and J usage is TRBJ2-7; D gene uncertain. CDR3 length: 14 amino acids. V dropped 2 bases and J dropped 0 bases, with 8 bases sitting between them. Germline V lookup: CDR1 MDHEN, CDR2 SYDVKM. CDR3 residues: CASSLAHASYEQYF. The CDR3 region has the DNA TGTGCCAGCAGTTTAGCCCACGCCTCCTACGAGCAGTACTTC.

This clonotype came up many times. The chain links TRBV3-1 to TRBJ2-3, with TRBD2 matching over 9 bases. In germline, CDR1 is LGHDT, CDR2 YNNKEL (reference sequence). The CDR3 is 15 residues long. V lost 3 bases and J lost 4; bases outside the gene matches: 5. The CDR3 nucleotides are TGTGCCAGCAGCCAGGGACTAGCCGGGTCAGATACGCAGTATTTT. Its protein is CASSQGLAGSDTQYF.

This clonotype appeared a few times. The chain links TRBV6-6 to TRBJ2-2; TRBD1 matches 7 bases. Germline-derived CDR1 and CDR2 are MNHNY and SVGAGI (reference sequence). Trimming cost V 2 bases and J 5 bases; bases outside gene matches: 8. CDR3 length equals 16 residues. CDR3 region: CASSYRRGRQTGELFF. The DNA of the CDR3 is TGTGCCAGCAGTTACAGAAGGGGGCGACAGACCGGGGAGCTGTTTTTT.

As regards this clonotype: It may be a read error: a sequence one base away is much more abundant. This chain connects TRBV24-1 to TRBJ1-4; unclear D gene. Germline CDR1 reads KGHDR; CDR2 reads SFDVKD. V was trimmed by 12 bases and J by 0 bases, leaving 16 bases between them. The CDR3 consists of 15 residues. This CDR3 reads CAALGSDSTNEKLFF. CDR3 coding DNA: TGTGCCGCCCTTGGTTCAGACTCAACTAATGAAAAACTGTTTTTT.

On this clonotype: This may arise from a read error, as a much more abundant clone is one base away. V and J are TRBV4-1 and TRBJ1-3; D is undetermined. Germline V gene sequence: CDR1 MGHRA, CDR2 YSYEKL. V lost 3 bases, J lost 3 bases, and 9 bases lay in between. CDR3 length: 14 amino acids. The CDR3 is CASSQTEIGNTIYF. The DNA for the CDR3 is TGCGCCAGCAGCCAGACGGAAATTGGAAACACCATATATTTT.

Many counts were recorded for this clonotype. V gene TRBV5-6 combines with J gene TRBJ2-4; a possible D gene is TRBD1 (6 bases). The CDR3 length is 14 residues. CDR1 SGHDT and CDR2 YYEEEE come from the germline V gene. V lost 4 bases to trimming and J lost 4 bases, with 12 bases between them. The CDR3 DNA reads as TGTGCCAGCAGCCCCGGACAGAATAAAAACATTCAGTACTTC. Protein: CASSPGQNKNIQYF.

The chain combines TRBV7-9 with TRBJ2-1; 10 nucleotides align to TRBD2. This CDR3 region has 19 residues. Trimming at V came to 6 bases and at J to 0 bases, leaving 14 bases not matched to a gene. The germline V gene has CDR1 SEHNR and CDR2 FQNEAQ (reference sequence). CDR3 sequence reads: CASSHSISSGGSSYNEQFF. The CDR3 bases are TGTGCCAGCAGTCATTCTATCTCTAGCGGGGGTAGCTCCTACAATGAGCAGTTCTTC.

The V and J genes are TRBV4-1 and TRBJ2-7, with D tentatively TRBD1 or TRBD2 (5 bases each). The CDR3 contains 16 residues. Germline lookup yields CDR1 MGHRA and CDR2 YSYEKL. V was trimmed by 1 base and J by 2 bases, leaving 15 bases between them. DNA of the CDR3: TGCGCCAGCAGCCAAGGTGGGGGTCCGGTACCCTACGAGCAGTACTTC. It specifies CASSQGGGPVPYEQYF.

This clonotype was recorded a few times. The CDR3 nucleotides read TGTGCCAGCAACCATAACACTGAAGCTTTCTTT. Translation: CASNHNTEAFF. The V and J genes are TRBV11-2 and TRBJ1-1, with D unclear. From germline, CDR1 is SGHAT and CDR2 FQNNGV. The CDR3 is 11 residues long. Trimming shortened V by 7 bases and J by 2 bases, and 5 bases separated the two germline ends.

The chain couples TRBV7-2 to TRBJ2-2; TRBD1 agrees at 8 bases. The CDR3 is 15 residues long. The V gene end was trimmed by 5 bases and the J gene end by 6 bases; junction bases not matched to a gene: 8. CDR1 is SGHTA, CDR2 FQGNSA, per germline. This chain's CDR3 is CASSRGQGGSGELFF. The CDR3 DNA is TGTGCCAGCAGCCGCGGACAGGGAGGATCCGGGGAGCTGTTTTTT.

As concerns this clonotype: A much larger clonotype is one base distant, so this may be a read error. The J gene is TRBJ1-5, the V gene TRBV28; D is unresolved. The CDR3 is 15 residues long. In germline, CDR1 is MDHEN, CDR2 SYDVKM. This CDR3 is CASTLSIGVWQPQHF. In DNA, the CDR3 is TGTGCCAGCACTTTAAGTATTGGGGTGTGGCAGCCCCAGCATTTT.